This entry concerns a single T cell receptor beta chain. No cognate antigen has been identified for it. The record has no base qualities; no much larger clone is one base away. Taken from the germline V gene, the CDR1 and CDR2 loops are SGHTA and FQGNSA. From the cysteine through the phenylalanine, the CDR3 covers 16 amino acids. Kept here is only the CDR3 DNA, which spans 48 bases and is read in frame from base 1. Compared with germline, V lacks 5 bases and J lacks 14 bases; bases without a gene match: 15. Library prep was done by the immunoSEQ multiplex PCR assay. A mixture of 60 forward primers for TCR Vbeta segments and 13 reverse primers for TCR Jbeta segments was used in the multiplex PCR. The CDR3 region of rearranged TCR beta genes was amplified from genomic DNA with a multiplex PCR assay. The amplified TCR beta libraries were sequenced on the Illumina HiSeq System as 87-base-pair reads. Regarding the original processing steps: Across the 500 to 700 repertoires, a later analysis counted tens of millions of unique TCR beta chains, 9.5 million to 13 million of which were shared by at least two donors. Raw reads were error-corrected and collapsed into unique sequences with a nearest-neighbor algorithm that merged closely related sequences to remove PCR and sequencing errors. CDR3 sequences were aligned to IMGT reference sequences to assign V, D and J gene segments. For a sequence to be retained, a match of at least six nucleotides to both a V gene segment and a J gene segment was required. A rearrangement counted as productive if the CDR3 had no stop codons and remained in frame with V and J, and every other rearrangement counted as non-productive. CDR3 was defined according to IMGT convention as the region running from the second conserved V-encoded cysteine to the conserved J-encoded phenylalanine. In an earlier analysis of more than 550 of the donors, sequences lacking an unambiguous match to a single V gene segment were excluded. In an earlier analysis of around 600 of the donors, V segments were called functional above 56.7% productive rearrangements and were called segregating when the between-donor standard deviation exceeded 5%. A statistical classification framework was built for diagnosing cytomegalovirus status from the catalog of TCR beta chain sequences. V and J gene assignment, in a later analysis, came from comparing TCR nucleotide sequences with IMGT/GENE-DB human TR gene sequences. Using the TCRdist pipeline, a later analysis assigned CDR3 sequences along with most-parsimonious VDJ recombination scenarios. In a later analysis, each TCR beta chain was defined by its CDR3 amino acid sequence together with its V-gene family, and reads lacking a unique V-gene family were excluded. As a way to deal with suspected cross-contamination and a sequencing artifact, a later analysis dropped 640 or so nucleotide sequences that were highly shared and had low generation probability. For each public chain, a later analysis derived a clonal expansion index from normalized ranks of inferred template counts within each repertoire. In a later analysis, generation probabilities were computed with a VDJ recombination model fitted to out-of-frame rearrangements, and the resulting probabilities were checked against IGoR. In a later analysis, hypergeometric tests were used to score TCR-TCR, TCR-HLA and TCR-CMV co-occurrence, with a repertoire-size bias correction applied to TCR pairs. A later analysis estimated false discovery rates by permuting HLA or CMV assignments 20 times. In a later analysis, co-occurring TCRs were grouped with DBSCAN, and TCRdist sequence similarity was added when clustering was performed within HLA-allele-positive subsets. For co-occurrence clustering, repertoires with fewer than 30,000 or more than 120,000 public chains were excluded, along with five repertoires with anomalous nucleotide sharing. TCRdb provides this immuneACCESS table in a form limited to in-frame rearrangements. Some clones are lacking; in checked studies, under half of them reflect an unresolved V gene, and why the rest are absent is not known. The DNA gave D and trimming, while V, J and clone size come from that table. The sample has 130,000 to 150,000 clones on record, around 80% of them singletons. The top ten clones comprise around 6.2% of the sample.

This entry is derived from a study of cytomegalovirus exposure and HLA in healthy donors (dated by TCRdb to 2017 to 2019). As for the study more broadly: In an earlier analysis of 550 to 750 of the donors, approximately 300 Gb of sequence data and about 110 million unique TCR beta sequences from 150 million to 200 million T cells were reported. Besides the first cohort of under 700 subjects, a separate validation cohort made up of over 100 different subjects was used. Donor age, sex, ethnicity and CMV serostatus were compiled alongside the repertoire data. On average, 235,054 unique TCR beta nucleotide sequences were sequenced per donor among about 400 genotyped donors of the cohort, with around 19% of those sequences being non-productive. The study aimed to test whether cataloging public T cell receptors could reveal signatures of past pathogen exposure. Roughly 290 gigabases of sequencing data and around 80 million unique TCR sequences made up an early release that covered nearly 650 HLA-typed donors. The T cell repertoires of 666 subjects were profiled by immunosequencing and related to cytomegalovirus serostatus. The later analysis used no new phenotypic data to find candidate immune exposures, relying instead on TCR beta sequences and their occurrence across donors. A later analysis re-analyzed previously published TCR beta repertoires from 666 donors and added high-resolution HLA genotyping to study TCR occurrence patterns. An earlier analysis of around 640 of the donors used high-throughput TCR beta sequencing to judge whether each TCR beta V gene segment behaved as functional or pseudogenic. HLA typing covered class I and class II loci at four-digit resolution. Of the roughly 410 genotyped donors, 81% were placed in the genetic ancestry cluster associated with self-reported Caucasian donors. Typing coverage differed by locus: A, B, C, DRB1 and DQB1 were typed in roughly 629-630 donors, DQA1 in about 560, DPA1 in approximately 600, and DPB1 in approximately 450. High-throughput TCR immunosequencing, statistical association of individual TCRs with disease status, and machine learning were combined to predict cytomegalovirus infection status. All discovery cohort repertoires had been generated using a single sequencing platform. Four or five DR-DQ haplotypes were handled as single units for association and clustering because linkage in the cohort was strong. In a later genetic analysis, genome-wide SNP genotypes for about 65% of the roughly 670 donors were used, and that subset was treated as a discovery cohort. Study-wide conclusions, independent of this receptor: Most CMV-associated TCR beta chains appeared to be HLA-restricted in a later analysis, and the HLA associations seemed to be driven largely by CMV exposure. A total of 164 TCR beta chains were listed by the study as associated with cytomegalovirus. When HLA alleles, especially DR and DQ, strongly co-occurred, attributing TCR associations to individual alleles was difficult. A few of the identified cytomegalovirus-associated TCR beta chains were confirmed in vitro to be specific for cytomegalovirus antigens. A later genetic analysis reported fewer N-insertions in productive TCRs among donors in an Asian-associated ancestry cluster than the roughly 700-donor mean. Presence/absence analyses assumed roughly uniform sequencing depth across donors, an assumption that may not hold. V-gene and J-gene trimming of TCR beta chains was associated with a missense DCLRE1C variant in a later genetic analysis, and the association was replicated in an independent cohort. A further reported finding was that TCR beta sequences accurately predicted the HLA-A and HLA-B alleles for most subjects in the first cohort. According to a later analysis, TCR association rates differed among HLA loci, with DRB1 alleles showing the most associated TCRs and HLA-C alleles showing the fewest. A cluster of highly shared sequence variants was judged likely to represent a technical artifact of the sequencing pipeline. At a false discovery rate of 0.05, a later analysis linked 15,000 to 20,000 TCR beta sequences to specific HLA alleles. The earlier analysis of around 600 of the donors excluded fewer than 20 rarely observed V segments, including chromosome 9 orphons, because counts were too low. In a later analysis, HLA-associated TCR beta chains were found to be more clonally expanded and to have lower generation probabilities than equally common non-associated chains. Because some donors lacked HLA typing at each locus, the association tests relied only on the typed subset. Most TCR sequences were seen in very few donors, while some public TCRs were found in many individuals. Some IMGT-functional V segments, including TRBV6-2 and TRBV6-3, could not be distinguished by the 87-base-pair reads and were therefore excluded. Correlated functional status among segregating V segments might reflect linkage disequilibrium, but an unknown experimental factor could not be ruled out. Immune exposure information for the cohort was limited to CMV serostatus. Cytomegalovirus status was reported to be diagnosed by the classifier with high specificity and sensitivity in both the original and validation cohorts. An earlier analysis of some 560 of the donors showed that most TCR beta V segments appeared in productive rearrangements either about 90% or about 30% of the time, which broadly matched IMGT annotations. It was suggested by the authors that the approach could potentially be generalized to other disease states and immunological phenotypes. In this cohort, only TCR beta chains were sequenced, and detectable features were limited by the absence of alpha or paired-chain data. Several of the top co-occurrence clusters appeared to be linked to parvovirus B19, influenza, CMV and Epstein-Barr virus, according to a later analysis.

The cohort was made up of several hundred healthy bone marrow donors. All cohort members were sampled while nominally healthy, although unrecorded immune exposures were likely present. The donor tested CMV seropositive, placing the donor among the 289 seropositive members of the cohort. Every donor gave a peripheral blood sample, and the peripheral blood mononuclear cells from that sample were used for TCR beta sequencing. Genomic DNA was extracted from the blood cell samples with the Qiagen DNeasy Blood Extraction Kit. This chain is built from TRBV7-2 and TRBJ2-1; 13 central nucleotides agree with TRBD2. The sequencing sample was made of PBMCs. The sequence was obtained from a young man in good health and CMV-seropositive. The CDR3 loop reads CASSSGTSGIRPQEFF. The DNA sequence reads TGTGCCAGCAGCAGTGGGACTAGCGGGATTCGGCCTCAGGAGTTCTTC.